The next 30 T cell receptor beta chains were all read from a single sample in a study of T cells in Graves' hyperthyroidism and ophthalmopathy. The investigators amplified TCR beta CDR3 regions from RNA transcripts. Primed by the HTBI set, a first-round RT-PCR was run on the TCR CDR3. TCRdb re-analysed the multiplex PCR reads in MiXCR, keeping a single row per CDR3 protein. The data show hundreds of thousands of distinct CDR3 sequences, more than 15% seen once. Sequencing was carried out using blood. These receptors all come from a woman between 35 and 50 years old with Graves' ophthalmopathy.

This clonotype was counted ten times or more. V and J are TRBV2 and TRBJ1-1, with D perhaps matching TRBD1 (5 bases). The germline CDR1 and CDR2 sequences are SNHLY and FYNNEI. V shed 6 bases and J shed 6 bases, with 11 bases lying between them. The CDR3 is made up of 12 amino acids. DNA for the CDR3: TGTGCCAGCAGACCCGACAGATCTGAAGCTTTCTTT. This encodes CASRPDRSEAFF.

Many counts were recorded for this clonotype. This chain links TRBV11-2 with TRBJ2-7, with no clear D. CDR3 length: 14 residues. CDR1 SGHAT and CDR2 FQNNGV come from the germline V gene. The V end was cut by 1 base, the J end by 5 bases, with 12 bases between. The CDR3 region has the DNA TGTGCCAGCAGCTTAGGAGGCCAGACCGACGAGCAGTACTTC. This encodes CASSLGGQTDEQYF. Combining the CDR3 with reference TRBV11-2 and TRBJ2-7 gives the whole variable domain EAGVAQSPRYKIIEKRQSVAFWCNPISGHATLYWYQQILGQGPKLLIQFQNNGVVDDSQLPKDRFSAERLKGVDSTLKIQPAKLEDSAVYLCASSLGGQTDEQYFGPGTRLTVT.

Many counts were recorded for this clonotype. The chain uses TRBV28 and TRBJ2-2, with 12 nucleotides matching TRBD2. J lost 4 bases, V lost 3 bases, and 6 bases had no gene match. In germline, CDR1 is MDHEN, CDR2 SYDVKM. The CDR3 runs 17 residues. The CDR3 coding sequence is TGTGCCAGCAGTTTTCTAGCGGGAGGGCGGGGCACCGGGGAGCTGTTTTTT. It is translated as CASSFLAGGRGTGELFF.

The sample holds a few counts of this clonotype. This chain links TRBV7-9 with TRBJ2-7; 7 bases are shared with TRBD1. The germline V gene encodes CDR1 SEHNR and CDR2 FQNEAQ (reference sequence). This CDR3 is built from 14 residues. V was pared by 5 bases and J by 2 bases, with 6 bases of the junction left unmatched. For the CDR3, the DNA is TGTGCCAGCAGCCCGGACAGGCTGCCCTACGAGCAGTACTTC. It yields the protein CASSPDRLPYEQYF.

This clonotype was detected many times. The chain combines TRBV12-3 or TRBV12-4 with TRBJ1-3; D remains ambiguous. The CDR3 spans 14 residues. Trimming shortened V by 6 bases and J by 0 bases, and 9 bases separated the two germline ends. The chain's CDR3 is CASSRLSSGNTIYF. In DNA, the CDR3 is TGTGCCAGCAGCAGACTAAGCTCTGGAAACACCATATATTTT.

This clonotype was recorded at least ten times. The genes are TRBV28 and TRBJ1-2, with D perhaps matching TRBD1 (5 bases). This CDR3 has 15 residues. Germline values: CDR1 MDHEN, CDR2 SYDVKM. With 5 bases removed from V and 4 bases from J, the gap between germline ends came to 17 bases. In nucleotides, the CDR3 is TGTGCCAGCAGTCCACCCCTCGCAGGGAGCTATGGCTACACCTTC. It is translated as CASSPPLAGSYGYTF.

This clonotype has a handful of counts. This chain joins TRBV6-2 or TRBV6-3 and TRBJ2-2, with TRBD1 identical over 10 bases. The J segment lost 2 bases and the V segment lost 10 bases, leaving 19 bases of the junction unmatched. CDR1 MNHEY and CDR2 SVGEGT come from the germline V gene. The CDR3 loop spans 19 amino acids. CDR3 in DNA: TGTGCCACCATGCGCGAGACAGGGGGCTGGAGAATCAACACCGGGGAGCTGTTTTTT. Protein sequence: CATMRETGGWRINTGELFF.

This clonotype was counted many times. The V and J genes are TRBV5-6 and TRBJ1-6; TRBD1 might be the D (5 bases). The germline CDR1 and CDR2 sequences are SGHDT and YYEEEE. V was pared by 6 bases and J by 9 bases, with 16 bases between. The CDR3 contains 14 residues. Here the CDR3 reads CASTTTGGSSPLHF. Written as DNA, the CDR3 is TGTGCCAGCACCACGACGGGGGGAAGTTCACCCCTCCACTTT.

The chain recombines TRBV5-1 with TRBJ2-5; 10 positions match TRBD1. Trimming at V came to 4 bases and at J to 5 bases, leaving 5 bases not matched to a gene. CDR1 is SGHRS, CDR2 YFSETQ, per germline. The CDR3 length is 14 residues. The DNA of the CDR3 is TGCGCCAGCAGCGGAGGGACAGGGGAGGAGACCCAGTACTTC. Residues: CASSGGTGEETQYF.

This clonotype appeared many times. Written as DNA, the CDR3 is TGTGCCAGCAGACAGGGGATCACTGAAGCTTTCTTT. Its translation: CASRQGITEAFF. The V gene is TRBV6-1, the J gene TRBJ1-1, with TRBD1 matching 7 bases. Germline lookup yields CDR1 MNHNS and CDR2 SASEGT. The CDR3 consists of 12 residues. V lost 6 bases, J lost 4 bases, and 2 bases stayed unmatched.

This clonotype was counted at least ten times. CDR3: CASSEGTGPYEQYF. The CDR3 DNA reads as TGTGCCAGCAGTGAAGGGACAGGGCCCTACGAGCAGTACTTC. V and J are TRBV6-1 and TRBJ2-7, with 8 bases matching TRBD1. CDR3 length: 14 residues. V gave up 1 base and J gave up 2 bases; unmatched junction bases: 1. Germline CDR1 and CDR2: MNHNS and SASEGT.

This clonotype has more than one count but fewer than ten. The CDR3 here is CASSPMSGVYNEQFF. In DNA form, the CDR3 reads TGTGCCAGCAGCCCCATGAGCGGGGTCTACAATGAGCAGTTCTTC. The chain uses TRBV7-3 and TRBJ2-1; 7 bases map to TRBD2. The CDR3 totals 15 residues. The germline V gene has CDR1 SGHTA and CDR2 FQGTGA. The V segment lost 5 bases and the J segment 3 bases; nucleotides outside the gene matches: 7.

This clonotype was observed a few times. The genes are TRBV10-1 and TRBJ2-7; no clear D. Germline loops: CDR1 WNHNN, CDR2 SYGVQD (reference sequence). V lost 4 bases, J lost 6 bases, and 13 bases lay in between. The CDR3 has 13 amino acids. The CDR3, as DNA: TGCGCCAGCAGTGCGTCCGTTAGAGGCGAGCAGTACTTC. Residues: CASSASVRGEQYF.

This clonotype was observed a handful of times. V is TRBV7-3 and J is TRBJ1-2, with D tentatively TRBD1 (5 bases). Germline CDR1 and CDR2: SGHTA and FQGTGA. CDR3 size: 16 residues. V was cut by 5 bases and J by 4 bases, with 20 bases left in between. The DNA for the CDR3 is TGTGCCAGCAGCCCCCATCCCCGGGACCGAATCTATGGCTACACCTTC. It is translated as CASSPHPRDRIYGYTF. Looking up the rest from reference TRBV7-3 and TRBJ1-2 gives the full variable domain: GAGVSQTPSNKVTEKGKYVELRCDPISGHTALYWYRQSLGQGPEFLIYFQGTGAADDSGLPNDRFFAVRPEGSVSTLKIQRTERGDSAVYLCASSPHPRDRIYGYTFGSGTRLTVV.

Ten or more counts support this clonotype. The rearrangement links TRBV28 to TRBJ2-7; unclear D gene. The germline gives CDR1 MDHEN, CDR2 SYDVKM. There are 13 residues in the CDR3. The V and J ends lost 5 bases and 6 bases respectively, with 14 bases between them. This CDR3 is CASSHNQAVEQYF. The CDR3 bases are TGTGCCAGCAGTCATAATCAGGCGGTCGAGCAGTACTTC.

This clonotype has a count of ten or more. As DNA, the CDR3 is TGTGCCAGCTCACCCCGCGGTGATAGCTCCTACAATGAGCAGTTCTTC. This encodes CASSPRGDSSYNEQFF. V and J are TRBV18 and TRBJ2-1; no clear D. Trimming shortened V by 3 bases and J by 0 bases, and 12 bases separated the two germline ends. Germline lookup yields CDR1 KGHSH and CDR2 LQKENI. The CDR3 extends over 16 amino acids.

V usage is TRBV6-1 and J usage is TRBJ2-1; tentative D call: TRBD1 (6 bases). Per germline, CDR1 MNHNS and CDR2 SASEGT. V lost 10 bases to trimming and J lost 3 bases, with 16 bases between them. The CDR3 length is 14 residues. The DNA for the CDR3 is TGTGCCACCCTTACAGGGATTCTCTACAATGAGCAGTTCTTC. It specifies CATLTGILYNEQFF.

For this clonotype: It may be a read error: a sequence one base away is much more abundant. V and J are TRBV2 and TRBJ2-7, with D uncertain. The germline gives CDR1 SNHLY, CDR2 FYNNEI. V lost 3 bases and J 0 bases, leaving 12 bases between the germline ends. The CDR3 has 15 residues. CDR3 loop: CASSDGYMSSYEQYF. CDR3 coding DNA: TGTGCCAGCAGTGACGGATACATGAGCTCCTACGAGCAGTACTTC.

This clonotype was seen many times. V usage is TRBV2 and J usage is TRBJ2-3; 8 nucleotides agree with TRBD2. Trimming at V came to 5 bases and at J to 0 bases, leaving 7 bases not matched to a gene. The germline gives CDR1 SNHLY, CDR2 FYNNEI. There are 16 residues in the CDR3. CDR3 region: CASSYLSGTSTDTQYF. In DNA form, the CDR3 reads TGTGCCAGCAGTTATCTTAGCGGGACAAGCACAGATACGCAGTATTTT. The full variable domain, its missing parts supplied by reference TRBV2 and TRBJ2-3, is EPEVTQTPSHQVTQMGQEVILRCVPISNHLYFYWYRQILGQKVEFLVSFYNNEISEKSEIFDDQFSVERPDGSNFTLKIRSTKLEDSAMYFCASSYLSGTSTDTQYFGPGTRLTVL.

There are a few counts of this clonotype. The J gene is TRBJ1-6, the V gene TRBV7-8; TRBD1 might be the D (5 bases). V lost 2 bases to trimming and J lost 5 bases, with 10 bases between them. Germline lookup yields CDR1 SGHVS and CDR2 FQNEAQ. This CDR3 comprises 15 residues. CDR3 amino acids: CASSLIQAHNSPLHF. The CDR3 DNA is TGTGCCAGCAGCTTAATACAGGCCCATAATTCACCCCTCCACTTT.

This clonotype has at least ten counts. This chain connects TRBV4-1 to TRBJ2-1; TRBD2 matches at 8 bases. This CDR3 has 15 residues. Trimming took 6 bases from V and 6 from J; bases not matched to a gene: 10. Per the germline V gene, CDR1 is MGHRA and CDR2 is YSYEKL. The CDR3 is CASRPVAGGGNEQFF. DNA for the CDR3: TGCGCCAGCAGACCAGTCGCGGGAGGTGGCAATGAGCAGTTCTTC.

This clonotype has ten or more counts. V usage is TRBV7-2 and J usage is TRBJ1-6, with D unresolved. There are 14 residues in the CDR3. The germline V gene encodes CDR1 SGHTA and CDR2 FQGNSA. V was cut by 7 bases and J by 6 bases, with 13 bases left in between. CDR3 protein: CASNLNGANSPLHF. As DNA, the CDR3 is TGTGCCAGCAACCTAAACGGAGCTAATTCACCCCTCCACTTT.

This clonotype was recorded many times. This chain connects TRBV5-1 to TRBJ1-2; D gene uncertain. Trimming cost V 0 bases and J 3 bases, with 12 bases left between them. The CDR3 is 15 residues long. Germline V gene data show CDR1 as SGHRS and CDR2 as YFSETQ. The CDR3 loop reads CASSLAAGDYYGYTF. The DNA of the CDR3 is TGCGCCAGCAGCTTGGCCGCAGGAGACTACTATGGCTACACCTTC.

This clonotype was detected ten times or more. The rearrangement uses TRBV25-1 and TRBJ2-7; D ambiguous. This CDR3 is built from 15 residues. Trimming cost V 5 bases and J 1 base, with 15 bases left between them. The germline CDR1 and CDR2 sequences are MGHDK and SYGVNS. CDR3 DNA sequence: TGTGCCAGCAGTCCCCTCGCCGGCAAATCCTACGAGCAGTACTTC. Its translation: CASSPLAGKSYEQYF.

This chain joins TRBV7-2 and TRBJ2-7; TRBD2 agrees at 7 bases. Looked up from germline, CDR1 is SGHTA and CDR2 is FQGNSA. J was trimmed by 7 bases and V by 6 bases; bases with no gene match: 12. The CDR3 consists of 14 residues. The CDR3 sequence: CASRPPGGTGEQYF. The CDR3 DNA is TGTGCCAGCAGACCTCCCGGGGGGACGGGTGAGCAGTACTTC.

The table lists this clonotype with many counts. The rearrangement uses TRBV11-2 and TRBJ2-7; 10 nucleotides line up with TRBD2. This CDR3 has 15 residues. J was trimmed by 1 base and V by 4 bases; bases with no gene match: 4. Looked up from germline, CDR1 is SGHAT and CDR2 is FQNNGV. CDR3 bases: TGTGCCAGCAGCTCCTCAGCGGGAGGGTCCTACGAGCAGTACTTC. The encoded protein is CASSSSAGGSYEQYF.

This clonotype showed up just a few times. The chain recombines TRBV7-9 with TRBJ2-1; D remains ambiguous. The V gene's germline CDR1 is SEHNR and CDR2 FQNEAQ (reference sequence). V was clipped by 5 bases and J by 5 bases, with 13 bases between them. This CDR3 is built from 14 residues. CDR3 amino acids: CASSTVLEDNEQFF. As DNA, the CDR3 is TGTGCCAGCAGCACAGTGCTAGAGGACAATGAGCAGTTCTTC. Full variable domain (outside the CDR3, taken from reference TRBV7-9 and TRBJ2-1): DTGVSQNPRHKITKRGQNVTFRCDPISEHNRLYWYRQTLGQGPEFLTYFQNEAQLEKSRLLSDRFSAERPKGSFSTLEIQRTEQGDSAMYLCASSTVLEDNEQFFGPGTRLTVL.

This clonotype appeared a single time. A much larger clone differs by one base, so this may be a read error. V is TRBV2 and J is TRBJ1-1; a possible D gene is TRBD1 (6 bases). CDR3 length: 15 amino acids. CDR1 is SNHLY and CDR2 is FYNNEI in the germline V gene. The CDR3, as DNA: TGTGCCAGCAGTGAAATGGGGGGCGTGAACACTGAAGCTCTCTTT. Residues: CASSEMGGVNTEALF.

This clonotype was detected ten times or more. The chain is built from TRBV6-5 and TRBJ2-7; 8 bases line up with TRBD2. The CDR3 runs to 18 residues. Germline loops: CDR1 MNHEY, CDR2 SVGAGI. Trimming at V came to 0 bases and at J to 2 bases, leaving 12 bases not matched to a gene. CDR3 protein: CASSYSGSGVEVAYEQYF. The CDR3 region has the DNA TGTGCCAGCAGTTACTCGGGTAGCGGGGTCGAAGTAGCCTACGAGCAGTACTTC.

This clonotype was seen repeatedly, ten times or more. The chain has TRBV3-1 and TRBJ2-5; D is undetermined. The germline V gene has CDR1 LGHDT and CDR2 YNNKEL (reference sequence). V was shortened by 7 bases and J by 1 base, with 10 bases between the two germline ends. CDR3 length equals 13 residues. The CDR3 protein is CASKERFQETQYF. The CDR3 nucleotides are TGTGCCAGCAAAGAACGGTTCCAAGAGACCCAGTACTTC.